The 8 T cell receptor beta chains below all came from one sample that was sequenced in a study of cytomegalovirus exposure and HLA in healthy donors. The data were produced by immunoSEQ multiplex PCR, yet TCRdb's version contains in-frame clones alone and is incomplete. The profile shows 110,000 or so clones, roughly nine tenths of them singletons. Source material: PBMCs. The receptors originated from a man between 18 and 29 years old in good health and CMV-seropositive.

The CDR3 nucleotides read TGCGCCAGCAGCCTCACCCCGGGACAGGGGGCCACTGGGGCCAACGTCCTGACTTTC. This gives the protein CASSLTPGQGATGANVLTF. V and J are TRBV4-3 and TRBJ2-6, with 12 bases aligning to TRBD1. V gave up 4 bases and J gave up 2 bases; unmatched junction bases: 9. The length of the CDR3 is 19 residues. The germline CDR1 and CDR2 sequences are LGHNA and YSLEER.

V is TRBV5-1 and J is TRBJ2-1; D remains unclear. Trimming removed 4 bases at V and 8 bases at J, with 16 bases between. Per the germline V gene, CDR1 is SGHRS and CDR2 is YFSETQ. CDR3 size: 14 residues. The DNA of the CDR3 is TGCGCCAGCAGCCGTGCAAGAAGAGAAGATGAGCAGTTCTTC. As protein: CASSRARREDEQFF.

V usage is TRBV28 and J usage is TRBJ2-7, with 9 positions matching TRBD1. The CDR3 extends over 15 amino acids. CDR1 and CDR2 from the germline V gene are MDHEN and SYDVKM. The J segment lost 5 bases and the V segment lost 3 bases, leaving 8 bases of the junction unmatched. CDR3 coding DNA: TGTGCCAGCAGTTTGACGGGACAGGGAGTTAACGAGCAGTACTTC. Amino acids: CASSLTGQGVNEQYF.

This clone has just one count. V usage is TRBV19 and J usage is TRBJ2-6; TRBD1 matches at 8 bases. Germline assignment: CDR1 LNHDA and CDR2 SQIVND (reference sequence). This CDR3 spans 16 amino acids. J gave up 4 bases and V 4 bases, and 6 bases lay outside the gene matches. In nucleotides, the CDR3 is TGTGCCAGTAGTAGCCAGGGGGCTGCCGGGGCCAACGTCCTGACTTTC. Residues: CASSSQGAAGANVLTF.

The V call is TRBV7-9, the J call TRBJ2-7, with TRBD1 as a possible D gene (6 bases). CDR1 is SEHNR, CDR2 FQNEAQ, per germline (reference sequence). The CDR3 is 14 residues long. Trimming cost V 5 bases and J 3 bases, with 14 bases left between them. The CDR3 nucleotides are TGTGCCAGCAGCCCAATCAGACAGGACTACGAGCAGTACTTC. Its protein product is CASSPIRQDYEQYF.

The chain joins TRBV19 to TRBJ1-5; maybe TRBD1 (6 bases). The CDR3 spans 15 residues. V was cut by 3 bases and J by 3 bases, with 12 bases left in between. From germline, CDR1 is LNHDA and CDR2 SQIVND (reference sequence). In DNA, the CDR3 is TGTGCCAGTAGTATTTCGACAGGCTACAATCAGCCCCAGCATTTT. It specifies CASSISTGYNQPQHF.

The chain recombines TRBV5-1 with TRBJ1-3; D is possibly TRBD1 (5 bases). V lost 0 bases and J lost 0, with 7 bases in between. In germline, CDR1 is SGHRS, CDR2 YFSETQ. The CDR3 runs to 15 residues. CDR3 in amino acids: CASSLEGNSGNTIYF. CDR3 nucleotide sequence: TGCGCCAGCAGCTTGGAGGGGAACTCTGGAAACACCATATATTTT.

The rearrangement links TRBV2 to TRBJ2-2; tentatively, D is TRBD1 (5 bases). The CDR3 spans 17 residues. V gave up 6 bases and J gave up 0 bases, with 17 bases separating them. Germline CDR1 SNHLY, CDR2 FYNNEI. The CDR3, as DNA: TGTGCCAGCAGGCTGGACAAGTCTGTGGCGAACACCGGGGAGCTGTTTTTT. Translation: CASRLDKSVANTGELFF.